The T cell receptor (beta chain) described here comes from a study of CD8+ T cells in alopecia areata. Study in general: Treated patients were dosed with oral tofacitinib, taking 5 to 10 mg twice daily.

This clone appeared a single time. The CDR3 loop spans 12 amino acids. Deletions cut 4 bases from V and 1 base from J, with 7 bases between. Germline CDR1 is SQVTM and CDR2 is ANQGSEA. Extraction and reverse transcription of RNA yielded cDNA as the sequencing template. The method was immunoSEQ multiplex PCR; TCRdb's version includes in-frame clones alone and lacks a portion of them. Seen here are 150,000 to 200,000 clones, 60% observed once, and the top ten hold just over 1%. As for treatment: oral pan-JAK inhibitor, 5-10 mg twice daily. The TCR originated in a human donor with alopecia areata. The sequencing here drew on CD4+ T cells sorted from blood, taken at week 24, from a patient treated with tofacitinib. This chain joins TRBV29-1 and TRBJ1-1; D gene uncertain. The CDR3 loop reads CSVVPANTEAFF. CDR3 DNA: TGCAGCGTTGTTCCGGCGAACACTGAAGCTTTCTTT.